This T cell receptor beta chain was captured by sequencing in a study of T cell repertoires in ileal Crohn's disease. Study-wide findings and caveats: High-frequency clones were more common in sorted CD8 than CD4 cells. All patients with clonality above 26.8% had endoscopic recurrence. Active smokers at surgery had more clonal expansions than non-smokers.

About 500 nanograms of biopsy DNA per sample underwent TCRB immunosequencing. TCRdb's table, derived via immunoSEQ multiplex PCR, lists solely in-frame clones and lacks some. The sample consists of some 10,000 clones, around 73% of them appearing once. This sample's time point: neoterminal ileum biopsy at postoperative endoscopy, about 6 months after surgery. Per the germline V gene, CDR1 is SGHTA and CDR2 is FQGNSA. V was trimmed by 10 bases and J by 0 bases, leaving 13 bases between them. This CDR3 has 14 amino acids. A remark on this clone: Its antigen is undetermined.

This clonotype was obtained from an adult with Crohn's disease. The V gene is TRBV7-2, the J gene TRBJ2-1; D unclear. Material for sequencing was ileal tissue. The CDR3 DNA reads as TGTGCCACTACGCGGCTCAGCTCCTACAATGAGCAGTTCTTC. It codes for CATTRLSSYNEQFF.